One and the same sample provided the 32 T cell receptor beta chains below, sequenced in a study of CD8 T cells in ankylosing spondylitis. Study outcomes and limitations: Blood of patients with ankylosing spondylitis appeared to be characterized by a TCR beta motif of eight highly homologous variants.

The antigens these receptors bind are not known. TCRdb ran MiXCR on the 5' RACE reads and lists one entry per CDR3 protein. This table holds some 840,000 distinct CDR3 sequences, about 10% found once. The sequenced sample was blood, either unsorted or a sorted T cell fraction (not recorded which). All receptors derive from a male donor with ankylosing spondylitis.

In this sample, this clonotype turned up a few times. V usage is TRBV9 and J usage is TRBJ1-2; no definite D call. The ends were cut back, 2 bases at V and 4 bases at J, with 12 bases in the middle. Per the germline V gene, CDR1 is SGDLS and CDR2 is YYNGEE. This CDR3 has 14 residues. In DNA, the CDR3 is TGTGCCAGCAGCGTCGGGATTTCTCTCTATGGCTACACCTTC. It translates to CASSVGISLYGYTF.

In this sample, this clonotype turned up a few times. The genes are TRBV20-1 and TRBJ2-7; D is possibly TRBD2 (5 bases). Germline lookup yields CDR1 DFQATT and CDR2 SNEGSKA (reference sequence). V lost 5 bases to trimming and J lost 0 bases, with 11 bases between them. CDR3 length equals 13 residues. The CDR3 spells CSASADPSYEQYF. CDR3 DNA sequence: TGCAGTGCTTCAGCGGACCCCTCCTACGAGCAGTACTTC.

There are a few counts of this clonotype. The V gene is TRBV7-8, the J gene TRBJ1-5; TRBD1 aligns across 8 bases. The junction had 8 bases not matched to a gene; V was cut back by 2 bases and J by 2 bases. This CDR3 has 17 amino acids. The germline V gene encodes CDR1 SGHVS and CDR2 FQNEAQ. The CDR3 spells CASSLFPGGAGNQPQHF. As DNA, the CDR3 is TGTGCCAGCAGCTTATTTCCAGGGGGCGCGGGCAATCAGCCCCAGCATTTT.

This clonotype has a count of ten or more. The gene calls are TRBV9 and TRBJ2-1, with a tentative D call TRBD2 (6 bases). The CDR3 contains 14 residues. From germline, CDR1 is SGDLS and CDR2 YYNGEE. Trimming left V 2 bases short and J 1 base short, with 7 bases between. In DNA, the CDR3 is TGTGCCAGCAGCGTTAGCGGTTCCTACAATGAGCAGTTCTTC. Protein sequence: CASSVSGSYNEQFF.

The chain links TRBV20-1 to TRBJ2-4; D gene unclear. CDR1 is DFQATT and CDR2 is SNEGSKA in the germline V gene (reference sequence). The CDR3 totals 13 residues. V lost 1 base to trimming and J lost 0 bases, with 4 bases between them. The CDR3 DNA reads TGCAGTGCTAGAGGCCTAGCCAAAAACATTCAGTACTTC. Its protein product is CSARGLAKNIQYF.

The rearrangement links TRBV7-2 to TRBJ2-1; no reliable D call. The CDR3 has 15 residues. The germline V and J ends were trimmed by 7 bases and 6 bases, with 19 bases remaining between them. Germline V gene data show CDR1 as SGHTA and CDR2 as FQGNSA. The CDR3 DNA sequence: TGTGCCAGCATTCGCCCAGACAAACCCAGCAATGAGCAGTTCTTC. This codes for CASIRPDKPSNEQFF. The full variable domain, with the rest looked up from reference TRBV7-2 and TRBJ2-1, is GAGVSQSPSNKVTEKGKDVELRCDPISGHTALYWYRQSLGQGLEFLIYFQGNSAPDKSGLPSDRFSAERTGGSVSTLTIQRTQQEDSAVYLCASIRPDKPSNEQFFGPGTRLTVL.

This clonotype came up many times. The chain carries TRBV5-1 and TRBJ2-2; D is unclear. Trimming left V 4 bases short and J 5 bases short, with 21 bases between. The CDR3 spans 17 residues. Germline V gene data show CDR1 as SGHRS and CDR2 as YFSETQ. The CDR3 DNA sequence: TGCGCCAGCAGCGATCTGGGGTCCAGGATGAATACCGGGGAGCTGTTTTTT. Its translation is CASSDLGSRMNTGELFF.

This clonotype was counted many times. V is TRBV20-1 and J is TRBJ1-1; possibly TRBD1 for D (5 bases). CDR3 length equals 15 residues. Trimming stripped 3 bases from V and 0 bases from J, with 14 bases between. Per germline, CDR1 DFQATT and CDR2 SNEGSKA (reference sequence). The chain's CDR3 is CSASDWVQVNTEAFF. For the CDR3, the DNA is TGCAGTGCTAGCGATTGGGTACAGGTGAACACTGAAGCTTTCTTT.

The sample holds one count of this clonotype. CDR3: CASVGDRVGNTEAFF. In DNA form, the CDR3 reads TGTGCCAGTGTCGGGGACAGGGTGGGCAACACTGAAGCTTTCTTT. The genes are TRBV2 and TRBJ1-1; 9 bases line up with TRBD1. This CDR3 contains 15 residues. Germline trimming cut 9 bases from V and 2 bases from J; bases unmatched to any gene: 10. CDR1 is SNHLY, CDR2 FYNNEI, per germline.

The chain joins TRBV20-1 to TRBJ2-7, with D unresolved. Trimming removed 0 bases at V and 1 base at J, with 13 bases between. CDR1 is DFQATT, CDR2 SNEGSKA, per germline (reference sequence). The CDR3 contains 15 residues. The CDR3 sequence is CSARDARERSYEQYF. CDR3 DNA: TGCAGTGCTAGAGATGCCAGAGAACGATCCTACGAGCAGTACTTC.

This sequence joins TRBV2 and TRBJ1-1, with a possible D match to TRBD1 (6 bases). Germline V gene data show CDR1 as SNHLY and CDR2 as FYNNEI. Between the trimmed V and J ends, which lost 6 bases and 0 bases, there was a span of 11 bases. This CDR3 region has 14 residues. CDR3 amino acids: CASRPTGLNTEAFF. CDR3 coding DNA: TGTGCCAGCAGGCCCACAGGGTTGAACACTGAAGCTTTCTTT.

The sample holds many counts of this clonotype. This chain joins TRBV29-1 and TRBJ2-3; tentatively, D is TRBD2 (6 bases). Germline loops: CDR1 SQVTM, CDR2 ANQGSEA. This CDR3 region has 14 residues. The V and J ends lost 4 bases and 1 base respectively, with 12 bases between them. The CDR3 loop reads CSVAASAGTDTQYF. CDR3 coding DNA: TGCAGCGTTGCGGCTAGCGCGGGCACAGATACGCAGTATTTT.

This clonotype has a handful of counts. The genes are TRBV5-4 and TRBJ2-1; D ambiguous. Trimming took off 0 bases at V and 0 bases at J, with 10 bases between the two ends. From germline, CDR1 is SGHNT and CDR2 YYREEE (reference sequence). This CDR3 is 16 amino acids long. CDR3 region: CASSLEPESSYNEQFF. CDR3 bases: TGTGCCAGCAGCTTGGAACCGGAGAGCTCCTACAATGAGCAGTTCTTC.

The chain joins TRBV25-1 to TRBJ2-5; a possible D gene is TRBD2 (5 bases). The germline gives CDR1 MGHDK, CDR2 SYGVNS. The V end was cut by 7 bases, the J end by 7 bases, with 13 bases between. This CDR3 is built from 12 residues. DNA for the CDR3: TGTGCCAGCACCGCCCCGGGAACGACCCAGTACTTC. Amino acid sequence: CASTAPGTTQYF.

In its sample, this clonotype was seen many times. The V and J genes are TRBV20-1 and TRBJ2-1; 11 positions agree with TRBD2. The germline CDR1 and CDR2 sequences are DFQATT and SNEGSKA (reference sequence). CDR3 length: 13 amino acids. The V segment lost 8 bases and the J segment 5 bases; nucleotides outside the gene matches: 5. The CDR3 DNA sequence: TGCAGTCTTCTAGCGGGGGGACACAATGAGCAGTTCTTC. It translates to CSLLAGGHNEQFF.

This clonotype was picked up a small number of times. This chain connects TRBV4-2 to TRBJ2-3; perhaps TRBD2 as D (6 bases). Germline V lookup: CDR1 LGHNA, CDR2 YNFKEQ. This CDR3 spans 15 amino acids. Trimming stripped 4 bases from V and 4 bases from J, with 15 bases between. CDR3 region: CASSPLGLNADTQYF. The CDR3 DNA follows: TGTGCCAGCAGCCCCCTCGGACTAAATGCAGATACGCAGTATTTT.

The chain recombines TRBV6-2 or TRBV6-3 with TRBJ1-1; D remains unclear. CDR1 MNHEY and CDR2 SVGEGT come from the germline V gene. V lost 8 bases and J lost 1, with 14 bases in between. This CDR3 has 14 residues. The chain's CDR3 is CASRAAGQNTEAFF. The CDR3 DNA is TGTGCCAGCCGAGCTGCGGGTCAGAACACTGAAGCTTTCTTT.

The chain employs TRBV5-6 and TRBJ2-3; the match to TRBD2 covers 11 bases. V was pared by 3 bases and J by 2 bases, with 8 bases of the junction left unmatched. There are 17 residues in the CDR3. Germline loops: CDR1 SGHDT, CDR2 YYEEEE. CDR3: CASSWRGTSGYTDTQYF. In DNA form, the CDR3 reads TGTGCCAGCAGCTGGCGGGGGACTAGCGGATACACAGATACGCAGTATTTT.

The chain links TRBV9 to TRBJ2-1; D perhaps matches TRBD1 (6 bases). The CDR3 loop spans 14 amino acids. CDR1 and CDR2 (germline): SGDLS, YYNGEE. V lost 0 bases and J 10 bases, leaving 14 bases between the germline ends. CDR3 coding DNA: TGTGCCAGCAGCGTAGGGGGGCCTCTCGGGGAGCAGTTCTTC. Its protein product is CASSVGGPLGEQFF.

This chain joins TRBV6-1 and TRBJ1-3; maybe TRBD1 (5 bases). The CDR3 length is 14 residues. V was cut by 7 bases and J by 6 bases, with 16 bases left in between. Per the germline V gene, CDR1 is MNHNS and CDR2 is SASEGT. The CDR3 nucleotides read TGTGCCAGCAAGGACTGGGGGAGGCAAAACACCATATATTTT. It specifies CASKDWGRQNTIYF.

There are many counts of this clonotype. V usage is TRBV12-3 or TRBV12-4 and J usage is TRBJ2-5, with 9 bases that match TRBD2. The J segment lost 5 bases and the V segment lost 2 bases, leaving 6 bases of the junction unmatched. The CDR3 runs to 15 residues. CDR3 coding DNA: TGTGCCAGCAGTTTATTTGCGGGGGGGCCGGAGACCCAGTACTTC. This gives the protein CASSLFAGGPETQYF.

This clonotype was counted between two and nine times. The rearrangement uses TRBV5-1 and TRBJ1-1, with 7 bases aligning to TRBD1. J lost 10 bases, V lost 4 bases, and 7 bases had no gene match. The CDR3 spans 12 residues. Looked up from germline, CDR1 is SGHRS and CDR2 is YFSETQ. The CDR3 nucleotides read TGCGCCAGCAGCGTGACAGGGTTAGGAGCTTTCTTT. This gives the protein CASSVTGLGAFF.

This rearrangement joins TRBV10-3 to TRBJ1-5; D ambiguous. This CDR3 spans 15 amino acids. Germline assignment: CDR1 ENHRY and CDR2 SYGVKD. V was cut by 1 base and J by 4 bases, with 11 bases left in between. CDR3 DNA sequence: TGTGCCATCAGTGAGTTCCGGAACGGGAATCAGCCCCAGCATTTT. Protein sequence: CAISEFRNGNQPQHF.

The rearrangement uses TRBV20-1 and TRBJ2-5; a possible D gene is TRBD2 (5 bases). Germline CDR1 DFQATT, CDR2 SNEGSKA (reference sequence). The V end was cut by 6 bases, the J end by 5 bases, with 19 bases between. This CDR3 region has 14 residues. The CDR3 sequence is CSAGVGSVGETQYF. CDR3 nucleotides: TGCAGTGCGGGAGTCGGGTCCGTCGGGGAGACCCAGTACTTC.

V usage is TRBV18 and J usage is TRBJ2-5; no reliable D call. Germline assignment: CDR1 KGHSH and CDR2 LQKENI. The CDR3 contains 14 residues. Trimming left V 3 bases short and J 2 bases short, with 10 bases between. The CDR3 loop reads CASSPPSFQETQYF. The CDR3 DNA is TGTGCCAGCTCACCCCCCAGCTTTCAAGAGACCCAGTACTTC.

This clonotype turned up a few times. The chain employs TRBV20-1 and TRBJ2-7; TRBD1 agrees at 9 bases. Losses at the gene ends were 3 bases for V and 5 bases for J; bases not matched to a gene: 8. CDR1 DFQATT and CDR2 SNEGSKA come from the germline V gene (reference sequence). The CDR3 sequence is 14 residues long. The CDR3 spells CSASRPDRGNEQYF. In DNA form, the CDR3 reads TGCAGTGCTAGTCGTCCGGACAGGGGTAACGAGCAGTACTTC.

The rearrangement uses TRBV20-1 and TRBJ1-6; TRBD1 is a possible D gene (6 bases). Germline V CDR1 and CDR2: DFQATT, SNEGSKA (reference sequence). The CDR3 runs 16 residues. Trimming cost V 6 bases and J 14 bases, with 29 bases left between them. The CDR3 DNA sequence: TGCAGTGCGACTCGCAACAGGGCGCGTCATAGGGGGGCCCTCCACTTT. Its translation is CSATRNRARHRGALHF.

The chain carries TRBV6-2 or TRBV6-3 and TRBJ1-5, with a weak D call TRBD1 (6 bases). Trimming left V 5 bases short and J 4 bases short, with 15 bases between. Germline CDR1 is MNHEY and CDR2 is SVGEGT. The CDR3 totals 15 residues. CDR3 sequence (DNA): TGTGCCAGCAGTAGGACAGCCTTTCTGAATCAGCCCCAGCATTTT. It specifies CASSRTAFLNQPQHF.

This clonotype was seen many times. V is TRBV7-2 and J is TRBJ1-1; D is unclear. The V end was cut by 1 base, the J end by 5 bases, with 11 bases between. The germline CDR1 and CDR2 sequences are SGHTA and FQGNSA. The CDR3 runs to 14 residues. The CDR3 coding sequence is TGTGCCAGCAGCTTAGATCGGGGTGGGACTGAAGCTTTCTTT. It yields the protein CASSLDRGGTEAFF.

The CDR3 spells CSAILAHEQYF. CDR3 coding DNA: TGCAGTGCTATACTAGCGCACGAGCAGTACTTC. This chain joins TRBV20-1 and TRBJ2-7; 7 nucleotides line up with TRBD2. The CDR3 extends over 11 amino acids. Germline values: CDR1 DFQATT, CDR2 SNEGSKA (reference sequence). The J segment lost 5 bases and the V segment lost 4 bases, leaving 2 bases of the junction unmatched.

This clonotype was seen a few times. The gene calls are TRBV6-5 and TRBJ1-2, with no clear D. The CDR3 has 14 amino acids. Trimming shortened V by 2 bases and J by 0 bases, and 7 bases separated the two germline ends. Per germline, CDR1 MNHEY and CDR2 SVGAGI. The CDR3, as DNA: TGTGCCAGCAGTTACGTACTGGCTAACTATGGCTACACCTTC. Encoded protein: CASSYVLANYGYTF.

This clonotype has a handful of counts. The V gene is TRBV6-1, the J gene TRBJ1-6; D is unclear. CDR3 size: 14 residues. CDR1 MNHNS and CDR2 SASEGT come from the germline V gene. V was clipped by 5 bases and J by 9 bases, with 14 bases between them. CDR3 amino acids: CASSPPGPSSPLHF. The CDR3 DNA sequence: TGTGCCAGCAGTCCACCGGGCCCTTCTTCACCCCTCCACTTT.